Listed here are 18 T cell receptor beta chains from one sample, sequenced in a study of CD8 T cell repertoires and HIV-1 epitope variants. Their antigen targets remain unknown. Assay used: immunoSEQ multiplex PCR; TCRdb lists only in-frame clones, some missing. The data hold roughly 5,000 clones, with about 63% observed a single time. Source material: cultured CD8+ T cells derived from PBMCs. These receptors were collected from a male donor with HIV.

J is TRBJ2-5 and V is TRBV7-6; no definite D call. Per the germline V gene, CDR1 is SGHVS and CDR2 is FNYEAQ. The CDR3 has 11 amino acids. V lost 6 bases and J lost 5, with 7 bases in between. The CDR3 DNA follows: TGTGCCAGCAGGCAACGGGAGACCCAGTACTTC. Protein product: CASRQRETQYF.

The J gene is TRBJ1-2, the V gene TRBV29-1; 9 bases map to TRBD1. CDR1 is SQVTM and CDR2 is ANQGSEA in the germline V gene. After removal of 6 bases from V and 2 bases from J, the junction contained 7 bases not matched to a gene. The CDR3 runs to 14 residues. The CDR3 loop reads CSVLSGTGNYGYTF. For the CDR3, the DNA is TGCAGCGTCCTGTCCGGGACAGGGAACTATGGCTACACCTTC.

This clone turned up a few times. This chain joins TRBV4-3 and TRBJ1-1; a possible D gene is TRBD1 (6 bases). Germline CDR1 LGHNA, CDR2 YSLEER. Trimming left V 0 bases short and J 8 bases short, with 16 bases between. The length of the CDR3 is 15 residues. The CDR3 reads CASSQDRGELREAFF. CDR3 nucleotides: TGCGCCAGCAGCCAAGATAGGGGGGAATTAAGAGAAGCTTTCTTT.

The CDR3 region has the DNA TGTGCCAGCAGCCCTTGGCCGGTAGAATTGGACTATGGCTACACCTTC. Translating gives CASSPWPVELDYGYTF. This rearrangement joins TRBV7-9 to TRBJ1-2; no clear D gene. Germline-derived CDR1 and CDR2 are SEHNR and FQNEAQ (reference sequence). CDR3 size: 16 residues. Trimming took 5 bases from V and 3 from J, leaving 19 bases between them.

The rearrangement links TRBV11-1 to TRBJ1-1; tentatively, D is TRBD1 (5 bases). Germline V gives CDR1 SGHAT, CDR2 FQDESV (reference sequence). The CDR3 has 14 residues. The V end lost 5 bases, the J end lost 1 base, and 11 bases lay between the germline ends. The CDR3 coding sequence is TGTGCCAGCAGCGTAGGAACAGGGAACACTGAAGCTTTCTTT. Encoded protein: CASSVGTGNTEAFF.

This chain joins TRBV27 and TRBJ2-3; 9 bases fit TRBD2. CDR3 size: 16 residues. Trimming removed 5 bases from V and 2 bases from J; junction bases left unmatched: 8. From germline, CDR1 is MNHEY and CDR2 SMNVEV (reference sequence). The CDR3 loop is CASSPFTSGLTDTQYF. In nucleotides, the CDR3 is TGTGCCAGCAGTCCCTTCACTAGCGGGCTCACAGATACGCAGTATTTT.

DNA for the CDR3: TGTGCCAGCAGTGCCACAGGGGGCGACTCATATGAGCAGTTCTTC. Translation: CASSATGGDSYEQFF. The chain carries TRBV28 and TRBJ2-1; 9 bases match TRBD1. The CDR3 sequence is 15 residues long. After removal of 5 bases from V and 8 bases from J, the junction contained 10 bases not matched to a gene. CDR1 is MDHEN and CDR2 is SYDVKM in the germline V gene. Filled out from reference TRBV28 and TRBJ2-1, the complete variable domain reads DVKVTQSSRYLVKRTGEKVFLECVQDMDHENMFWYRQDPGLGLRLIYFSYDVKMKEKGDIPEGYSVSREKKERFSLILESASTNQTSMYLCASSATGGDSYEQFFGPGTRLTVL.

CDR3 protein: CAWSVDSSSGNTIYF. The CDR3 DNA sequence: TGTGCCTGGAGTGTAGACTCCAGCTCTGGAAACACCATATATTTT. The chain joins TRBV30 to TRBJ1-3; D remains ambiguous. Germline assignment: CDR1 GTSNPN and CDR2 SVGIG (reference sequence). The CDR3 loop spans 15 amino acids. V gave up 0 bases and J gave up 0 bases, with 9 bases separating them.

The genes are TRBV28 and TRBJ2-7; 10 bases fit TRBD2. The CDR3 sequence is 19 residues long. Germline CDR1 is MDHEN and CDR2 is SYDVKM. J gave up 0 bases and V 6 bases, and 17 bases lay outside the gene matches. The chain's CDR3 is CASSLTVRMGTSDSYEQYF. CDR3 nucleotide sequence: TGTGCCAGCAGCCTAACCGTTCGTATGGGGACTAGCGACTCCTACGAGCAGTACTTC.

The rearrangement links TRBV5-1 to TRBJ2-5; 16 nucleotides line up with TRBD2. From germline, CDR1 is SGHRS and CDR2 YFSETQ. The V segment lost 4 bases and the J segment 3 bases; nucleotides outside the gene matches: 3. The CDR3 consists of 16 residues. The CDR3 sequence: CASSPGLAGGKETQYF. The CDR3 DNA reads TGCGCCAGCAGCCCGGGACTAGCGGGAGGGAAAGAGACCCAGTACTTC.

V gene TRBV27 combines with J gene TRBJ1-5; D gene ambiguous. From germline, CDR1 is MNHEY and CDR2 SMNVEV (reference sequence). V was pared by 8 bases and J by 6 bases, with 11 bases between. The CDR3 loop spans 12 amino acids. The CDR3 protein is CASGRESQPQHF. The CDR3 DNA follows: TGTGCCAGCGGGAGGGAAAGTCAGCCCCAGCATTTT.

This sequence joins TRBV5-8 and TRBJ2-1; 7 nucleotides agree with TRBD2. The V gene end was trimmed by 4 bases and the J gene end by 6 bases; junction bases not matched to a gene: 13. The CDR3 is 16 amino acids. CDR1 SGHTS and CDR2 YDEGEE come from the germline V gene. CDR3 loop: CASSESPGLGLNEQFF. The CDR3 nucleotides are TGTGCCAGCAGCGAGAGCCCTGGACTAGGGCTCAATGAGCAGTTCTTC.

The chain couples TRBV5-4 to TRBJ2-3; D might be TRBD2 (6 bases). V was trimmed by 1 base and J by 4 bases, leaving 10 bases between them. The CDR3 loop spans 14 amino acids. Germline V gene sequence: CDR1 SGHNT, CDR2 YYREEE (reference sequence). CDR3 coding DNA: TGTGCCAGCAGCTTGAGCGGGTGGGCAGATACGCAGTATTTT. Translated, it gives CASSLSGWADTQYF.

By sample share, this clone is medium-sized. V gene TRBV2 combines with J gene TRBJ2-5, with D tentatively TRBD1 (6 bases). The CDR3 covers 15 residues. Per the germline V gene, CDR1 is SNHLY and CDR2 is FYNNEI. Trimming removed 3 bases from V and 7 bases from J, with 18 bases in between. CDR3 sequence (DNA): TGTGCCAGCAGTGATCCGGACAGCGCTTGGGGGACCCAGTACTTC. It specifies CASSDPDSAWGTQYF. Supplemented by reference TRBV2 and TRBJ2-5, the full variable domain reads EPEVTQTPSHQVTQMGQEVILRCVPISNHLYFYWYRQILGQKVEFLVSFYNNEISEKSEIFDDQFSVERPDGSNFTLKIRSTKLEDSAMYFCASSDPDSAWGTQYFGPGTRLLVL.

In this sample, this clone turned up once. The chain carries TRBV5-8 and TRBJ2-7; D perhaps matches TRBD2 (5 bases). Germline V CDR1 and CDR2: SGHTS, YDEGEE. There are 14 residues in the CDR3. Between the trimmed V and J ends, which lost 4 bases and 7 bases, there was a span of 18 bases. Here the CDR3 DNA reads TGTGCCAGCAGCGCGGATTGGGAGTACGGAGAGCAGTACTTC. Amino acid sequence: CASSADWEYGEQYF.

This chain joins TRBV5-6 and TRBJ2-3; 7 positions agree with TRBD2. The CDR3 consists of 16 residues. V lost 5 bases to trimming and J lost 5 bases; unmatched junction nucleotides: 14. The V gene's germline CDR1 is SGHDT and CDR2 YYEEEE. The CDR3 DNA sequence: TGTGCCAGCAGTTTTGGAACTGACGGGAGGAAAGATACGCAGTATTTT. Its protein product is CASSFGTDGRKDTQYF.

CDR3 region: CSVESPTGYYGYTF. CDR3 sequence (DNA): TGCAGCGTTGAAAGCCCCACAGGGTACTATGGCTACACCTTC. The rearrangement links TRBV29-1 to TRBJ1-2, with D possibly TRBD1 on 6 matching bases. Germline-derived CDR1 and CDR2 are SQVTM and ANQGSEA. The germline V and J ends were trimmed by 2 bases and 3 bases, with 13 bases remaining between them. CDR3 length equals 14 residues. Full variable domain (rest looked up from reference TRBV29-1 and TRBJ1-2): SAVISQKPSRDICQRGTSLTIQCQVDSQVTMMFWYRQQPGQSLTLIATANQGSEATYESGFVIDKFPISRPNLTFSTLTVSNMSPEDSSIYLCSVESPTGYYGYTFGSGTRLTVV.

CDR3 DNA: TGTGCCAGCAGCCCACAAACAGGGGGCTCCTACAATGAGCAGTTCTTC. Encoded protein: CASSPQTGGSYNEQFF. The chain uses TRBV5-6 and TRBJ2-1; TRBD1 aligns across 8 bases. CDR1 is SGHDT and CDR2 is YYEEEE in the germline V gene. This CDR3 has 16 residues. The V segment lost 4 bases and the J segment 0 bases; nucleotides outside the gene matches: 6.